This T cell receptor (beta chain) was sequenced during a study of a mutant IDH1 vaccine in newly diagnosed glioma. Details on this clone: The antigen is unknown.

The J segment lost 8 bases and the V segment lost 5 bases, leaving 7 bases of the junction unmatched. Germline CDR1 and CDR2: SEHNR and FQNEAQ (reference sequence). The CDR3 spans 15 residues. The protocol was immunoSEQ multiplex PCR, while the TCRdb copy is restricted to in-frame clones and leaves out a portion. The sample has 55,000 to 65,000 clones; 80% to 90% are singletons. Time point noted: week 35, safety follow-up. Vaccination comprised doses that each held 300 ug of mutant IDH1 20-mer peptide, plus topical imiquimod. The input for sequencing was PBMCs, taken from a glioma patient whose treatment included an IDH1 peptide vaccine. The chain uses TRBV7-9 and TRBJ2-1; 12 positions match TRBD2. This clonotype was sampled from a man aged 30 to 39 with glioma. The CDR3 nucleotides read TGTGCCAGCAGCGCCTCTAGCGGGGGGGCCGATGAGCAGTTCTTC. Its protein is CASSASSGGADEQFF.